These T cell receptor beta chains were read from a single sample in a study of cytomegalovirus exposure and HLA in healthy donors. The data were produced by immunoSEQ multiplex PCR, yet TCRdb's version contains in-frame clones alone and is incomplete. The sample has approximately 150,000 clones; roughly four fifths are singletons. The sequenced material came from PBMCs. The origin of the receptors is a woman aged 40-49 years in good health and CMV-seronegative. Both conserved end residues are part of each CDR3. D genes are given only for firm matches. Expanded clones are given a class, and other clones once, few, many or no size at all.

v_call	j_call	d_call	clone_size	cdr3_nt	cdr3_aa
TRBV2	TRBJ2-3	-	-	TGTGCCAGCCACAGGGAGAGGATCAAAGATACGCAGTATTTT	CASHRERIKDTQYF
TRBV20-1	TRBJ2-1	TRBD2	-	TGCAGTGCAGCGGGAGGGGAGCAGTTCTTC	CSAAGGEQFF
TRBV2	TRBJ2-2	-	-	TGTGCCAGCAGTTCCTACTCCCTCCGGGGGGAGCTGTTTTTT	CASSSYSLRGELFF
TRBV5-1	TRBJ2-1	TRBD1	-	TGCGCCAGCAGCTTATTGACCACAGGGGGCCCACGGGGGCAGTTCTTC	CASSLLTTGGPRGQFF
TRBV18	TRBJ1-1	-	few	TGTGCCAGCTCACCACGTTCCCGAGGGGGAGCCTTGACGTCTTTCTTT	CASSPRSRGGALTSFF
TRBV7-9	TRBJ1-1	-	-	TGTGCCAGCAGCTTAGGATCGGCGAGGGACACTGAAGCTTTCTTT	CASSLGSARDTEAFF
TRBV7-2	TRBJ2-3	TRBD2	-	TGTGCCAGCAGCTTGCGGGCTAGCGGGAGCACAGATACGCAGTATTTT	CASSLRASGSTDTQYF
TRBV27	TRBJ1-4	-	few	TGTGCCAGCACCAAGGGAGGAGGGTATGAAAAACTGTTTTTT	CASTKGGGYEKLFF
TRBV9	TRBJ2-5	-	-	TGTGCCAGCAGCACCCCCCCGGTGGAGACCCAGTACTTC	CASSTPPVETQYF
TRBV28	TRBJ2-2	-	once	TGTGCCATTCACACTAGCGACACAGGGACCGGGGAGCTGTTTTTT	CAIHTSDTGTGELFF
TRBV5-1	TRBJ2-5	TRBD2	-	TGCGCCAGCAGCGGGAGGGGTGGGCAGGAGACCCAGTACTTC	CASSGRGGQETQYF
TRBV27	TRBJ1-1	-	-	TGTGCCAGCAGTTTCAACCCCGGGGTGGACACTGAAGCTTTCTTT	CASSFNPGVDTEAFF
TRBV5-1	TRBJ2-7	-	-	TGCGCCAGCAGCGGAACAGGGGAGGCCTACGAGCAGTACTTC	CASSGTGEAYEQYF
TRBV28	TRBJ2-1	-	-	TGTGCCACCCCCCGTACAGGCGCTTACAATGAGCAGTTCTTC	CATPRTGAYNEQFF
TRBV5-6	TRBJ1-1	-	-	TGTGCCAGCAGCCTCAGTCCTGCGAACACTGAAGCTTTCTTT	CASSLSPANTEAFF
TRBV5-1	TRBJ2-5	-	-	TGCGCCAGCAGCCGCTCTGGGTCTAGCGTTCAAGAGACCCAGTACTTC	CASSRSGSSVQETQYF